This TCR beta chain emerged from a study of cytotoxic CD8 clonotypes in ibrutinib-treated CLL. Study context: It was after a median approximately twelve months of treatment, range 6 to 36, that response samples were taken. Study conclusions and caveats: Increased clonality at ibrutinib response gave way to a return toward baseline at progression. Public clonotypes were rare and shrank or held steady on treatment.

As concerns this clone: Its specificity is unknown.

This table comes from immunoSEQ multiplex PCR, and its TCRdb copy is limited to in-frame clones, with some not included. The sample shows 150,000 or so clones, around 82% of them seen only once. V was cut by 3 bases and J by 6 bases, with 5 bases left in between. Germline V gene data show CDR1 as MDHEN and CDR2 as SYDVKM. CDR3 size: 11 residues. J is TRBJ1-2 and V is TRBV28; D possibly corresponds to TRBD1 (5 bases). The sample in question was PBMCs, obtained after 36 months of ibrutinib treatment. The sequence was obtained from a human donor with chronic lymphocytic leukemia. The CDR3 sequence is CASSFRDGYTF. The CDR3 DNA reads TGTGCCAGCAGTTTCAGGGATGGCTACACCTTC.